This TCR beta chain comes out of a study of OX40 agonist ivuxolimab in advanced cancers. The overall study: Patients received the agonistic anti-OX40 (CD134) antibody ivuxolimab. The dose-escalation cohort was around 83% male, with a mean age of 60 years, ranging roughly 23 to 85.

CDR1 and CDR2 (germline): MNHEY, SVGAGI. V lost 10 bases, J lost 4 bases, and 2 bases stayed unmatched. The CDR3 is 11 amino acids. The study, taken as a whole, reports: Blood T cells, both CD4+ and CD8+, expanded clonally by week 6 at 0.1 to 3.0 mg/kg.

In the case of this clone: No antigen is known for it.

The data were produced by immunoSEQ multiplex PCR, yet TCRdb's version contains in-frame clones alone and is incomplete. The sample shows tens of thousands of clones, roughly 84% of them seen only once. Sequencing was performed on CD4+ or CD8+ T cells sorted from blood, taken in a trial of the OX40 agonist ivuxolimab. The V and J genes are TRBV6-5 and TRBJ2-7, with 9 positions matching TRBD2. The TCR was taken from an adult with an advanced solid tumor such as melanoma, head and neck, liver or kidney cancer. Here the CDR3 reads CATSGGYEQYF. CDR3 DNA: TGTGCCACCAGCGGGGGGTACGAGCAGTACTTC.